The following is a T cell receptor beta chain sequence with its context. Its antigen has not been determined. No base quality values were provided; no much bigger clone lies one nucleotide off. The 39 donors, aged 6 to 90 years, were systemically healthy Caucasian individuals from Russia. Approximately 9 milliliters of peripheral blood were collected from each donor into EDTA-treated Vacutainer tubes. PBMCs were isolated by Ficoll-Paque density-gradient centrifugation, with at least 6.5 million obtained per sample. Total RNA, at least 6 micrograms per sample, was extracted from PBMCs with Trizol reagent. Naive CD45RAhigh/CD27high T cell percentages were measured by flow cytometry on a PBMC aliquot from every donor. Libraries were prepared through 5' RACE. The reads were generated on an Illumina HiSeq 2500. A second PCR of about 6 to 12 cycles was run with a J-beta primer mix and a sample-barcoded 5' primer. A template-switch 5' adaptor carrying 12 random nucleotides introduced a unique molecular identifier onto each TCR beta cDNA molecule. At least 2.5 million CDR3-containing paired-end reads were obtained from each sample. The Mint cDNA synthesis kit, primed by a TRBC-specific oligonucleotide, was used to synthesize first-strand cDNA from all RNA. After uracil-DNA glycosylase treatment, a first 18-cycle PCR used universal primers M1SS and BC2_uni_R on all cDNA. In the authors' own workflow: Each sample was normalized by randomly selecting 1 million high-quality reads, each carrying a distinct molecular identifier. Reads sharing molecular identifiers were discarded rather than binned into consensus sequences. MiTCR, run with a Q25 quality threshold and the strictest error-elimination algorithm, handled CDR3 identification, clonotype clustering and error correction. A nonparametric unseen species model with Euler transformation was used to estimate a lower bound on total TCR beta diversity. The public sequencing data were trimmed at Q25 with fastp and processed into clonotypes with MiXCR by TCRdb, which kept only in-frame beta chains. Rows matching on CDR3 protein sequence are summarized as one entry with the most common DNA and genes. TCRdb, not the authors, supplied the V and J calls. This sample holds around 620,000 distinct CDR3 sequences; 27% were observed only once. The top ten constitute less than 20% of the sample.

Relative to germline, V is missing 0 bases and J is missing 5 bases, with 6 bases of the junction outside any gene match. CDR1 and CDR2 are read off the germline V gene as SGHRS and YFSETQ. The CDR3 contains 16 residues, cysteine and phenylalanine counted. Just the 48-base CDR3 DNA is kept, in frame starting at base 1. The data were obtained in a study of blood T cells in healthy people across ages (dated by TCRdb to about 2015). Regarding the complete study: In model experiments, roughly one uniquely barcoded TCR beta cDNA molecule per two T cells was captured by template switching. Age-related changes in TCR beta repertoire diversity were measured in the study by deep sequencing normalized with unique cDNA molecular identifiers. Four age groups were formed from the donors: young (average roughly 15 years), middle-aged (approximately 39), aged (roughly 56) and long-lived (approximately 80). To avoid experimental bias, donors of different ages were randomly spread across the sequencing lanes. Two additional independent replicas of 1 million unique cDNA reads from the same blood draw were analyzed for two donors (one aged 18 to 30 and one aged 80 or older).

Paper-wide results and their limitations: Compared with the aged group, more naive CD4+ T cells, fewer expanded clones and increased TCR diversity were shown by the long-lived group, suggesting age selection. Donor CMV infection status was unknown, potentially confounding age-related changes in expanded clonotypes. Estimates of total diversity based on one million sequenced T cells were regarded as lower bounds and as underestimates. A strong correlation was found between observed TCR beta diversity and the percentage of naive T cells measured by flow cytometry. As age increased, observed TCR beta diversity per million T cells dropped in a roughly linear way, and a significant reduction was already evident by age about 36. Conclusive comparison of naive and antigen-experienced compartments was prevented by the profiling of bulk unsorted PBMCs.

Source material: blood. This receptor chain uses TRBV5-1 and TRBJ1-4, and TRBD1 aligns with 8 junction nucleotides. This TCR was recovered from a woman aged 70-85 years in good health. The CDR3 protein is CASSLDPGGVNEKLFF. In nucleotide form, the sequence is TGCGCCAGCAGCTTGGACCCAGGGGGCGTCAATGAAAAACTGTTTTTT.